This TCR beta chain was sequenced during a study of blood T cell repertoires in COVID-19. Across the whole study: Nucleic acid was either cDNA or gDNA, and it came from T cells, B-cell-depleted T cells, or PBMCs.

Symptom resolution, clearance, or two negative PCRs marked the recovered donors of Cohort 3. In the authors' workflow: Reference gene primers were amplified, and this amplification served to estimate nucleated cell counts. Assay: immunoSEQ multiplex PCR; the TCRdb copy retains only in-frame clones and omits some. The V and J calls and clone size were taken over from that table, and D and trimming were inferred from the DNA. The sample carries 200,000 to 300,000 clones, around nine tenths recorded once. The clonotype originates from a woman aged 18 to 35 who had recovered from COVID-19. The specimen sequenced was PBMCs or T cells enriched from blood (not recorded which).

CDR3 region: CASSTITRDLLKYSETQYF. DNA of the CDR3: TGTGCCAGCAGCACGATTACCAGGGATCTATTAAAATATTCAGAGACCCAGTACTTC. The chain couples TRBV28 to TRBJ2-5, with D possibly matching TRBD1 (5 bases). CDR3 length: 19 amino acids. Germline V gene data show CDR1 as MDHEN and CDR2 as SYDVKM. V gave up 6 bases and J gave up 4 bases, with 30 bases separating them.